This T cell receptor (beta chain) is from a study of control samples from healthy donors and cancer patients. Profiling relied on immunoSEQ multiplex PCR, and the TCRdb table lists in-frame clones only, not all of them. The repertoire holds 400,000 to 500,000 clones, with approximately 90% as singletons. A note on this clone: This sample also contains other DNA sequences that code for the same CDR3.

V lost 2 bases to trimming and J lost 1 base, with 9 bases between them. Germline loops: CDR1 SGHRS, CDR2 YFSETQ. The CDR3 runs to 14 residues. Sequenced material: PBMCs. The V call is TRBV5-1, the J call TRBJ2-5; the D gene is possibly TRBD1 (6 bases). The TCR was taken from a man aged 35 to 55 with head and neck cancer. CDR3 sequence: CASSLGQPQETQYF. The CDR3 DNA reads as TGCGCCAGCAGCTTAGGACAGCCCCAAGAGACCCAGTACTTC.